The 14 T cell receptor beta chains below come from one sample, sequenced in a study of graft-versus-host responses after intestinal transplantation. Method: immunoSEQ multiplex PCR; TCRdb's copy keeps in-frame clones and lacks some. Among about 47,000 clones, about 93% were seen once, and the ten largest hold 5.5% to 6%. Sequenced here: PBMCs, sampled around 790 days after a first intestinal transplant, on the day of a second. The receptors were sampled from a human patient who received an intestinal transplant, so some T cells may come from the graft donor.

The V and J genes are TRBV9 and TRBJ2-3, with TRBD2 as a possible D gene (6 bases). Trimming took 2 bases from V and 2 from J, leaving 9 bases between them. From germline, CDR1 is SGDLS and CDR2 YYNGEE. This CDR3 spans 14 amino acids. CDR3 protein: CASSVGTHTDTQYF. In DNA form, the CDR3 reads TGTGCCAGCAGCGTGGGGACTCACACAGATACGCAGTATTTT.

This clone was recorded a few times. The J gene is TRBJ1-3, the V gene TRBV28, with 10 bases lining up with TRBD1. The CDR3 is made up of 15 amino acids. CDR1 and CDR2 (germline): MDHEN, SYDVKM. The V and J ends lost 6 bases and 9 bases, in that order; junction bases with no gene match: 11. The CDR3 region is CASRERGDRGTTIYF. Here the CDR3 DNA reads TGTGCCAGCAGGGAAAGAGGGGACAGGGGTACCACCATATATTTT. Full variable domain (remainder filled in from reference TRBV28 and TRBJ1-3): DVKVTQSSRYLVKRTGEKVFLECVQDMDHENMFWYRQDPGLGLRLIYFSYDVKMKEKGDIPEGYSVSREKKERFSLILESASTNQTSMYLCASRERGDRGTTIYFGEGSWLTVV.

The chain employs TRBV19 and TRBJ2-1; D gene unclear. The CDR3 totals 15 residues. CDR1 LNHDA and CDR2 SQIVND come from the germline V gene (reference sequence). V lost 0 bases, J lost 3 bases, and 9 bases lay in between. CDR3 sequence: CASSIDRGSYNEQFF. Here the CDR3 DNA reads TGTGCCAGTAGTATAGATCGTGGCAGCTACAATGAGCAGTTCTTC.

The chain carries TRBV28 and TRBJ2-7; possibly TRBD1 for D (5 bases). This CDR3 has 19 amino acids. CDR1 is MDHEN, CDR2 SYDVKM, per germline. The V and J ends lost 2 bases and 2 bases respectively, with 25 bases between them. The chain's CDR3 is CASSLMVGHWAPLPYEQYF. The CDR3 DNA follows: TGTGCCAGCAGTTTAATGGTCGGACATTGGGCCCCCCTCCCCTACGAGCAGTACTTC.

This chain joins TRBV7-9 and TRBJ2-1; possibly TRBD1 or TRBD2 for D (5 bases each). The V and J ends lost 4 bases and 15 bases respectively, with 16 bases between them. CDR3 size: 12 residues. CDR1 is SEHNR and CDR2 is FQNEAQ in the germline V gene (reference sequence). CDR3 sequence reads: CASSSPGTPAFF. The CDR3 coding sequence is TGTGCCAGCAGCTCACCCGGGACCCCGGCGTTCTTC. Looking up the rest from reference TRBV7-9 and TRBJ2-1 gives the full variable domain: DTGVSQNPRHKITKRGQNVTFRCDPISEHNRLYWYRQTLGQGPEFLTYFQNEAQLEKSRLLSDRFSAERPKGSFSTLEIQRTEQGDSAMYLCASSSPGTPAFFGPGTRLTVL.

The chain's CDR3 is CASSELAGVVNEQFF. CDR3 nucleotide sequence: TGTGCCAGCAGCGAGCTAGCGGGAGTTGTAAATGAGCAGTTCTTC. The chain joins TRBV7-9 to TRBJ2-1, with 10 bases fitting TRBD2. CDR1 SEHNR and CDR2 FQNEAQ come from the germline V gene (reference sequence). V was pared by 5 bases and J by 7 bases, with 8 bases of the junction left unmatched. The CDR3 runs 15 residues.

V usage is TRBV7-9 and J usage is TRBJ2-2; the match to TRBD1 covers 7 bases. The V segment lost 2 bases and the J segment 7 bases; nucleotides outside the gene matches: 1. The CDR3 runs to 13 residues. Per the germline V gene, CDR1 is SEHNR and CDR2 is FQNEAQ (reference sequence). The CDR3 loop reads CASSLTGVGELFF. For the CDR3, the DNA is TGTGCCAGCAGCTTAACAGGGGTCGGGGAGCTGTTTTTT.

The genes are TRBV6-1 and TRBJ2-5; D not resolved. CDR1 is MNHNS and CDR2 is SASEGT in the germline V gene. CDR3 length: 11 amino acids. V was clipped by 5 bases and J by 5 bases, with 6 bases between them. CDR3 sequence (DNA): TGTGCCAGCAGTCTCGGGGAGACCCAGTACTTC. Translation gives CASSLGETQYF.

The chain is built from TRBV29-1 and TRBJ1-1, with 7 bases identical to TRBD1. The germline gives CDR1 SQVTM, CDR2 ANQGSEA. This CDR3 spans 15 amino acids. The J segment lost 1 base and the V segment lost 6 bases, leaving 11 bases of the junction unmatched. CDR3 coding DNA: TGCAGCGTCCGAGGGCCATCAGGGGGGAACACTGAAGCTTTCTTT. It codes for CSVRGPSGGNTEAFF.

The genes are TRBV29-1 and TRBJ2-3, with TRBD2 matching 7 bases. The V gene's germline CDR1 is SQVTM and CDR2 ANQGSEA. The CDR3 loop spans 12 amino acids. V lost 5 bases to trimming and J lost 8 bases; unmatched junction nucleotides: 7. CDR3 protein: CSVLAVQGTQYF. The CDR3 bases are TGCAGCGTTCTAGCGGTGCAGGGTACGCAGTATTTT.

This sequence joins TRBV2 and TRBJ1-4, with D perhaps TRBD1 (5 bases). The germline V and J ends were trimmed by 3 bases and 12 bases, with 14 bases remaining between them. Looked up from germline, CDR1 is SNHLY and CDR2 is FYNNEI. The CDR3 is 13 amino acids. CDR3 coding DNA: TGTGCCAGCAGTGACAGAGGGGCGGGGCAACTGTTTTTT. Translating it yields CASSDRGAGQLFF. Full variable domain (rest looked up from reference TRBV2 and TRBJ1-4): EPEVTQTPSHQVTQMGQEVILRCVPISNHLYFYWYRQILGQKVEFLVSFYNNEISEKSEIFDDQFSVERPDGSNFTLKIRSTKLEDSAMYFCASSDRGAGQLFFGSGTQLSVL.

V is TRBV18 and J is TRBJ2-2; TRBD1 aligns across 7 bases. Germline V gene lookup returns CDR1 KGHSH and CDR2 LQKENI. The CDR3 is 17 residues long. V lost 0 bases, J lost 0 bases, and 4 bases stayed unmatched. CDR3 nucleotides: TGTGCCAGCTCACCACCGGTAGGGGGCCCGAACACCGGGGAGCTGTTTTTT. Its translation is CASSPPVGGPNTGELFF.

This chain connects TRBV7-2 to TRBJ2-5; 7 bases are a match to TRBD1. CDR1 SGHTA and CDR2 FQGNSA come from the germline V gene. The junction had 8 bases not matched to a gene; V was cut back by 5 bases and J by 5 bases. The length of the CDR3 is 14 residues. The CDR3 sequence: CASSRQTGVETQYF. DNA for the CDR3: TGTGCCAGCAGCCGCCAAACAGGGGTCGAGACCCAGTACTTC.

This rearrangement joins TRBV7-9 to TRBJ2-4; perhaps TRBD1 as D (6 bases). This CDR3 has 14 amino acids. Per germline, CDR1 SEHNR and CDR2 FQNEAQ (reference sequence). Trimming stripped 5 bases from V and 6 bases from J, with 14 bases between. CDR3 coding DNA: TGTGCCAGCAGCCCGAACAGGGATTTAAACATTCAGTACTTC. This gives the protein CASSPNRDLNIQYF.